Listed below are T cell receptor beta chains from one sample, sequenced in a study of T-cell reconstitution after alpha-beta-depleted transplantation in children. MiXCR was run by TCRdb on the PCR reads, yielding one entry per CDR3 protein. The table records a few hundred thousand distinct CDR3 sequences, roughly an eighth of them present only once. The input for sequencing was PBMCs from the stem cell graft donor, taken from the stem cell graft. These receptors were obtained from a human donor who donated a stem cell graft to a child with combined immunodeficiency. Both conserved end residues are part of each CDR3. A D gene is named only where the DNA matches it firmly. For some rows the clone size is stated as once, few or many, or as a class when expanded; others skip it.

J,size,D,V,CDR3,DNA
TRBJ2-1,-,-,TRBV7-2,CASSLGLQVEQFF,TGTGCCAGCAGCTTAGGTCTCCAGGTCGAGCAGTTCTTC
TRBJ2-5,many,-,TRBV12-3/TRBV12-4,CASTARGETQYF,TGTGCCAGCACCGCGAGGGGGGAGACCCAGTACTTC
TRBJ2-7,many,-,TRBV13,CASSLEGNEQYF,TGTGCCAGCAGCCTTGAGGGGAACGAGCAGTACTTC
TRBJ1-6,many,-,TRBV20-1,CSARDLRSGDNSPLHF,TGCAGTGCTAGAGATTTACGGTCCGGGGATAATTCACCCCTCCACTTT
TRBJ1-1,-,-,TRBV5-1,CASSLAGRGTEAFF,TGCGCCAGCAGCTTGGCCGGGAGAGGCACTGAAGCTTTCTTT
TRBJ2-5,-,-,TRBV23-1,CASSQNRGHPYQETQYF,TGCGCCAGCAGTCAAAATAGGGGACACCCGTACCAAGAGACCCAGTACTTC
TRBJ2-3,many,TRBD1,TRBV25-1,CASSGQGALADTQYF,TGTGCCAGCAGTGGACAGGGGGCGCTTGCAGATACGCAGTATTTT
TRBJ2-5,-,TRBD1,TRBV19,CASSQDRYQETQYF,TGTGCCAGTAGTCAGGACAGGTACCAAGAGACCCAGTACTTC
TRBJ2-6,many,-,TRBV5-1,CASSIRQNSGANVLTF,TGCGCCAGCAGCATAAGACAGAACTCTGGGGCCAACGTCCTGACTTTC
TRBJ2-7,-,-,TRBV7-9,CAAGARNLYEQYF,TGTGCCGCCGGTGCTAGGAATCTCTACGAGCAGTACTTC
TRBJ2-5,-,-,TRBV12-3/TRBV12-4,CASSPKGARGAEETQYF,TGTGCCAGCAGTCCCAAAGGGGCCAGGGGCGCGGAAGAGACCCAGTACTTC
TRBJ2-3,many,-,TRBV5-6,CASSSLRQGITETTQYF,TGTGCCAGCAGCTCTCTTCGGCAGGGTATCACAGAAACAACGCAGTATTTT
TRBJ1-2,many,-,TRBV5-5,CASTPSITLASYGYTF,TGTGCCAGCACCCCATCGATTACCCTCGCGAGCTATGGCTACACCTTC
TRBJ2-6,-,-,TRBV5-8,CASSFHQGSGANVLTF,TGTGCCAGCAGCTTCCATCAGGGATCTGGGGCCAACGTCCTGACTTTC
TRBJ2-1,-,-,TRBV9,CASSTPRWGSYNEQFF,TGTGCCAGCAGCACACCCCGCTGGGGCTCCTACAATGAGCAGTTCTTC
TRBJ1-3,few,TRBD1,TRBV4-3,CASSQLGQGANTIYF,TGCGCCAGCAGCCAATTGGGACAGGGGGCGAACACCATATATTTT
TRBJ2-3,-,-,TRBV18,CASSPGAVSSTDTQYF,TGTGCCAGCTCACCTGGAGCGGTCTCTAGCACAGATACGCAGTATTTT
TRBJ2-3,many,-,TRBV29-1,CSGGQGGRDTQYF,TGCAGCGGGGGCCAGGGAGGAAGGGATACGCAGTATTTT